Sequencing of this TCR beta chain was carried out in a study of beta chain features in type 1 diabetes. Overall study context: Patients and healthy donors were similar in age, gender and cell yields. The study's findings and limits: PCR, the amplification step, might favor shorter templates, equally in patients and controls.

Notes on this clone: Its antigen is undetermined.

Sequencing targeted expressed TCRB transcripts, as all isolated RNA had been reverse transcribed. An average approximately 3.5 million reads came from naive, central memory and regulatory T cell samples. This table comes from immunoSEQ multiplex PCR, and its TCRdb copy is limited to in-frame clones, with some not included. Here the sample spans fewer than 250,000 clones, around 10% being singletons. This sequence was found in a woman younger than 35 in good health. Sequencing used naive CD4+ T cells from blood.

The CDR3 DNA reads as TGCGCCAGCAGCCAAGTTCGACAGGGGAACACCGGGGAGCTGTTTTTT. Encoded protein: CASSQVRQGNTGELFF. The chain links TRBV4-1 to TRBJ2-2; 7 nucleotides match TRBD1. Germline V gives CDR1 MGHRA, CDR2 YSYEKL. The CDR3 totals 16 residues. V trimming: 1 base; J trimming: 1 base; junction bases outside the gene matches: 3.